These 24 T cell receptor beta chains originate from one sample sequenced in a study of cytomegalovirus exposure and HLA in healthy donors. This PCR relied on a set of 60 Vbeta primers and 13 Jbeta primers. The table came from immunoSEQ multiplex PCR; TCRdb's copy has only in-frame clones and leaves some out. The data contain approximately 210,000 clones, roughly 73% of them singletons. The sample was PBMCs. Receptors originate from a woman aged 30 to 39 in good health and CMV-seropositive.

V is TRBV9 and J is TRBJ2-7; 15 bases align to TRBD2. Germline trimming cut 9 bases from V and 7 bases from J; bases unmatched to any gene: 11. Germline V gene data show CDR1 as SGDLS and CDR2 as YYNGEE. This CDR3 is 15 amino acids long. Here the CDR3 DNA reads TGTGCCATCCTTCCCCCGGGACTAGCGGGAGGAGAGCAGTACTTC. Its protein product is CAILPPGLAGGEQYF. Filled out from reference TRBV9 and TRBJ2-7, the complete variable domain reads DSGVTQTPKHLITATGQRVTLRCSPRSGDLSVYWYQQSLDQGLQFLIQYYNGEERAKGNILERFSAQQFPDLHSELNLSSLELGDSALYFCAILPPGLAGGEQYFGPGTRLTVT.

The J gene is TRBJ2-5, the V gene TRBV2; the match to TRBD2 covers 11 bases. V shed 5 bases and J 5 bases; nucleotides not matched to a gene: 4. CDR1 SNHLY and CDR2 FYNNEI come from the germline V gene. CDR3 length equals 14 residues. CDR3 sequence: CASSFSGGEETQYF. CDR3 DNA sequence: TGTGCCAGCAGTTTTAGCGGGGGGGAGGAGACCCAGTACTTC.

The V and J genes are TRBV5-6 and TRBJ1-2; D is unresolved. This CDR3 comprises 12 residues. The germline V gene has CDR1 SGHDT and CDR2 YYEEEE. Trimming stripped 3 bases from V and 1 base from J, with 4 bases between. The CDR3 DNA follows: TGTGCCAGCAGCTCCAGTAACTATGGCTACACCTTC. It translates to CASSSSNYGYTF.

The V call is TRBV27, the J call TRBJ2-3; perhaps TRBD1 as D (6 bases). Looked up from germline, CDR1 is MNHEY and CDR2 is SMNVEV (reference sequence). The germline V and J ends were trimmed by 6 bases and 3 bases, with 16 bases remaining between them. The CDR3 length is 15 residues. The CDR3: CASRNRVIPTDTQYF. CDR3 DNA sequence: TGTGCCAGCAGGAACAGGGTGATTCCAACAGATACGCAGTATTTT.

The chain couples TRBV6-1 to TRBJ1-2; 11 positions match TRBD1. From germline, CDR1 is MNHNS and CDR2 SASEGT. There are 14 residues in the CDR3. Trimming cost V 5 bases and J 2 bases; bases outside gene matches: 1. CDR3: CASSRDRGNYGYTF. CDR3 bases: TGTGCCAGCAGTCGGGACAGGGGGAACTATGGCTACACCTTC.

V and J are TRBV2 and TRBJ1-6; TRBD1 matches 9 bases. The ends lost 5 bases at V and 12 bases at J; junction bases unmatched: 11. The CDR3 has 15 residues. Germline assignment: CDR1 SNHLY and CDR2 FYNNEI. The CDR3 bases are TGTGCCAGCAGTATCGGGACAGGGACCTCGGTACCCCTCCACTTT. Translated: CASSIGTGTSVPLHF.

This clone has a handful of counts. The chain carries TRBV28 and TRBJ1-5; D is unclear. From germline, CDR1 is MDHEN and CDR2 SYDVKM. V dropped 7 bases and J dropped 5 bases, with 15 bases sitting between them. There are 14 residues in the CDR3. In nucleotides, the CDR3 is TGTGCCAGCACCCTAGGAGCGATAGATCAGCCCCAGCATTTT. This codes for CASTLGAIDQPQHF.

The V gene is TRBV5-1, the J gene TRBJ1-2; 8 bases match TRBD1. The germline gives CDR1 SGHRS, CDR2 YFSETQ. Trimming removed 0 bases from V and 4 bases from J; junction bases left unmatched: 2. This CDR3 contains 14 residues. The CDR3 sequence is CASSLGDRTYGYTF. The DNA for the CDR3 is TGCGCCAGCAGCTTGGGGGACAGGACCTATGGCTACACCTTC.

The rearrangement joins TRBV28 to TRBJ2-7; 7 positions match TRBD1. Germline V CDR1 and CDR2: MDHEN, SYDVKM. This CDR3 region has 15 residues. With 6 bases clipped from V and 4 bases from J, the junction kept 12 bases outside the gene matches. CDR3 sequence reads: CASSLPQGGLYEQYF. CDR3 sequence (DNA): TGTGCCAGCAGCCTCCCCCAAGGGGGCCTATACGAGCAGTACTTC.

The chain couples TRBV4-1 to TRBJ2-2; 10 nucleotides agree with TRBD2. J gave up 2 bases and V 4 bases, and 4 bases lay outside the gene matches. The CDR3 is 16 residues long. Germline V gives CDR1 MGHRA, CDR2 YSYEKL. CDR3 sequence (DNA): TGCGCCAGCAGCCGATGGACTAGCGGAAACACCGGGGAGCTGTTTTTT. Translated, it gives CASSRWTSGNTGELFF.

J is TRBJ2-3 and V is TRBV11-1; D uncertain. The germline V gene has CDR1 SGHAT and CDR2 FQDESV (reference sequence). The CDR3 spans 13 residues. V lost 0 bases to trimming and J lost 6 bases, with 7 bases between them. The CDR3 nucleotides are TGTGCCAGCAGCTTAGCTCCACTCGATACGCAGTATTTT. As protein: CASSLAPLDTQYF.

J is TRBJ1-2 and V is TRBV20-1; D ambiguous. CDR1 and CDR2 (germline): DFQATT, SNEGSKA (reference sequence). V lost 6 bases, J lost 4 bases, and 6 bases lay in between. There are 10 residues in the CDR3. The CDR3 region has the DNA TGCAGTGCGTCAGTCTATGGCTACACCTTC. Protein: CSASVYGYTF.

This sequence joins TRBV18 and TRBJ1-5; no firm D call. The CDR3 has 13 residues. Deletions cut 4 bases from V and 7 bases from J, with 11 bases between. Germline V CDR1 and CDR2: KGHSH, LQKENI. In DNA form, the CDR3 reads TGTGCCAGCTCACTGACCCCGGGACAGCCCCAGCATTTT. Residues: CASSLTPGQPQHF. Using reference TRBV18 and TRBJ1-5 for the parts outside the CDR3, the full variable domain is NAGVMQNPRHLVRRRGQEARLRCSPMKGHSHVYWYRQLPEEGLKFMVYLQKENIIDESGMPKERFSAEFPKEGPSILRIQQVVRGDSAAYFCASSLTPGQPQHFGDGTRLSIL.

This clone showed up just a few times. V is TRBV6-1 and J is TRBJ2-7; D gene uncertain. This CDR3 contains 14 residues. Germline-derived CDR1 and CDR2 are MNHNS and SASEGT. V gave up 0 bases and J gave up 2 bases, with 8 bases separating them. The CDR3 region is CASSEAQVTYEQYF. For the CDR3, the DNA is TGTGCCAGCAGTGAAGCGCAGGTTACCTACGAGCAGTACTTC.

This clone occurred a few times. The J gene is TRBJ2-3, the V gene TRBV9; the D gene is possibly TRBD2 (6 bases). The CDR3 length is 15 residues. V was clipped by 7 bases and J by 4 bases, with 19 bases between them. In germline, CDR1 is SGDLS, CDR2 YYNGEE. DNA for the CDR3: TGTGCCAGCGGGAAGCGGGTGGGCGTAGCAGATACGCAGTATTTT. Translation: CASGKRVGVADTQYF.

The J gene is TRBJ2-3, the V gene TRBV30; D unclear. Trimming shortened V by 8 bases and J by 1 base, and 10 bases separated the two germline ends. The CDR3 is 12 residues long. The germline V gene encodes CDR1 GTSNPN and CDR2 SVGIG (reference sequence). This CDR3 is CAARAGTDTQYF. The DNA for the CDR3 is TGTGCCGCCCGCGCGGGCACAGATACGCAGTATTTT.

A single count supports this clone. The chain is built from TRBV9 and TRBJ2-5, with 8 bases that match TRBD2. The junction had 12 bases not matched to a gene; V was cut back by 3 bases and J by 5 bases. The CDR3 spans 16 residues. CDR1 and CDR2 (germline): SGDLS, YYNGEE. The CDR3 loop is CASSGSAGLEGETQYF. The CDR3 bases are TGTGCCAGCAGCGGATCAGCGGGACTAGAGGGGGAGACCCAGTACTTC. Complete variable domain (other parts from reference TRBV9 and TRBJ2-5): DSGVTQTPKHLITATGQRVTLRCSPRSGDLSVYWYQQSLDQGLQFLIQYYNGEERAKGNILERFSAQQFPDLHSELNLSSLELGDSALYFCASSGSAGLEGETQYFGPGTRLLVL.

This clone was detected a few times. The V and J genes are TRBV7-9 and TRBJ2-1, with 12 bases fitting TRBD2. The CDR3 has 15 residues. V lost 2 bases to trimming and J lost 6 bases; unmatched junction nucleotides: 2. Looked up from germline, CDR1 is SEHNR and CDR2 is FQNEAQ (reference sequence). CDR3 sequence reads: CASSLLTSGSNEQFF. The CDR3 bases are TGTGCCAGCAGCTTATTGACTAGCGGGAGCAATGAGCAGTTCTTC.

This chain connects TRBV4-1 to TRBJ1-5; D not certain. The germline CDR1 and CDR2 sequences are MGHRA and YSYEKL. The CDR3 contains 16 residues. Deletions cut 0 bases from V and 6 bases from J, with 15 bases between. The CDR3 coding sequence is TGCGCCAGCAGCCAAGAGGTAGGGAGGGTTGGTCAGCCCCAGCATTTT. Translating it yields CASSQEVGRVGQPQHF.

V usage is TRBV5-1 and J usage is TRBJ1-1; 10 bases map to TRBD1. Germline V gene lookup returns CDR1 SGHRS and CDR2 YFSETQ. The CDR3 extends over 15 amino acids. V trimming: 1 base; J trimming: 8 bases; junction bases outside the gene matches: 8. CDR3 region: CASSLKGQGGSEAFF. The CDR3 coding sequence is TGCGCCAGCAGCTTGAAAGGACAGGGGGGGTCCGAAGCTTTCTTT. Together with reference TRBV5-1 and TRBJ1-1, the CDR3 gives the full variable domain: KAGVTQTPRYLIKTRGQQVTLSCSPISGHRSVSWYQQTPGQGLQFLFEYFSETQRNKGNFPGRFSGRQFSNSRSEMNVSTLELGDSALYLCASSLKGQGGSEAFFGQGTRLTVV.

This clone was seen a single time. The chain has TRBV7-9 and TRBJ1-1; the D gene is possibly TRBD1 (6 bases). From germline, CDR1 is SEHNR and CDR2 FQNEAQ (reference sequence). V was cut by 1 base and J by 4 bases, with 16 bases left in between. The CDR3 contains 16 residues. The DNA for the CDR3 is TGTGCCAGCAGCTTAGGCGGGGGGCTAGAAGGCACTGAAGCTTTCTTT. Residues: CASSLGGGLEGTEAFF.

Concerning this clone: This same CDR3 is encoded by further DNA sequences in the sample. V gene TRBV6-5 combines with J gene TRBJ1-2, with no clear D. This CDR3 region has 14 residues. CDR1 and CDR2 from the germline V gene are MNHEY and SVGAGI. V was pared by 0 bases and J by 5 bases, with 10 bases between. The CDR3 DNA sequence: TGTGCCAGCAGTTACTCGGAGGGCGGTTATGGCTACACCTTC. It codes for CASSYSEGGYGYTF.

This clone was seen just once. The chain is built from TRBV15 and TRBJ2-5, with TRBD1 matching 8 bases. Germline values: CDR1 LNHNV, CDR2 YYDKDF (reference sequence). There are 16 residues in the CDR3. J was trimmed by 5 bases and V by 7 bases; bases with no gene match: 15. The CDR3 sequence is CATTTTQPGGAETQYF. For the CDR3, the DNA is TGTGCCACCACTACCACCCAACCAGGGGGCGCGGAGACCCAGTACTTC.

The count of this clone is one. The sample has other DNA sequences that encode this CDR3 too. J is TRBJ1-2 and V is TRBV5-4; 9 positions agree with TRBD1. J was trimmed by 5 bases and V by 4 bases; bases with no gene match: 6. Germline V gives CDR1 SGHNT, CDR2 YYREEE (reference sequence). There are 14 residues in the CDR3. The CDR3 bases are TGTGCCAGCAGCCTCAGAGACAGGGGGTATGGCTACACCTTC. It codes for CASSLRDRGYGYTF.